This T cell receptor (beta chain) is drawn from a study of shared clonotypes between healthy human individuals. The assay was immunoSEQ multiplex PCR, and TCRdb's table has in-frame clones only and misses some. The repertoire includes some 2,000,000 clones, almost 96% of them detected once, and less than 0.15% sits in the top ten. Per the germline V gene, CDR1 is MDHEN and CDR2 is SYDVKM. The CDR3 runs 14 residues. V gave up 6 bases and J gave up 2 bases; unmatched junction bases: 6. A remark on this clone: Its matching antigen is unknown.

Study-wide results and limits: Sampling was confined to blood; repertoires within tissues likely differ. Incomplete sequencing of sorted subsets was indicated by rarefaction despite large depth. Memory subsets generally showed lower estimated richness than naive subsets. A few donors had around 5% of their naive CD4 clonotypes in common.

This chain uses TRBV28 with TRBJ1-2; 7 positions agree with TRBD1. The clonotype was recovered from a man aged 18 to 30 in good health. Sequenced: naive CD4+ T cells sorted from blood. Subset described: CD45RA+ positively selected. DNA for the CDR3: TGTGCCAGCAGCAGCGGACAGGAAAACTATGGCTACACCTTC. Its translation is CASSSGQENYGYTF.